Sequencing of this T cell receptor (beta chain) was carried out in a study of blood T cell repertoires in COVID-19. Study-wide background: T cells, B-cell-depleted T cells, or PBMCs supplied cDNA or gDNA.

The assay was immunoSEQ multiplex PCR, and TCRdb's table has in-frame clones only and misses some. The sample has about 390,000 clones, 70% to 90% seen once. Per germline, CDR1 SGDLS and CDR2 YYNGEE. J lost 10 bases, V lost 3 bases, and 8 bases had no gene match. This CDR3 region has 14 residues. During active infection, Seattle patients enrolled and were then monitored through disease. Sequenced input: peripheral blood. The chain joins TRBV9 to TRBJ2-2, with 8 bases matching TRBD1. This sequence originates from a woman aged 60-75 years with COVID-19, enrolled during active disease. CDR3 region: CASSGPSDRAELFF. The CDR3 nucleotides read TGTGCCAGCAGCGGCCCCTCGGACAGGGCGGAGCTGTTTTTT.